This TCR beta chain was obtained from a study of blood T cell repertoires in COVID-19. Assay: immunoSEQ multiplex PCR; the TCRdb copy retains only in-frame clones and omits some. The sample yields about 140,000 clones, around 79% seen once. V was trimmed by 8 bases and J by 3 bases, leaving 14 bases between them. Germline V gene lookup returns CDR1 MNHEY and CDR2 SVGAGI. This CDR3 comprises 13 residues. This clonotype was sampled from a woman in her fifties or sixties who had recovered from COVID-19. The chain links TRBV6-5 to TRBJ2-7; D is perhaps TRBD1 (6 bases). Material for sequencing was PBMCs or T cells enriched from blood (not recorded which). The CDR3 DNA follows: TGTGCCAGCGCCGGAGGACAGCACTACGAGCAGTACTTC. Protein: CASAGGQHYEQYF.